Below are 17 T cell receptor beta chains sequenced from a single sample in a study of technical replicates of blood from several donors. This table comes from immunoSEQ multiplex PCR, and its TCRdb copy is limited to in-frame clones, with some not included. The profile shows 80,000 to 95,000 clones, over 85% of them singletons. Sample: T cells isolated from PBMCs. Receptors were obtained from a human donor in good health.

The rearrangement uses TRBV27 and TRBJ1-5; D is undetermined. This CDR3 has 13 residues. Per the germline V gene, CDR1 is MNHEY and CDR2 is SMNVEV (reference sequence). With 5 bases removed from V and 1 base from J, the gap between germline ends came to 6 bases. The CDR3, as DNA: TGTGCCAGCAGTATCGTAAGCAATCAGCCCCAGCATTTT. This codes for CASSIVSNQPQHF.

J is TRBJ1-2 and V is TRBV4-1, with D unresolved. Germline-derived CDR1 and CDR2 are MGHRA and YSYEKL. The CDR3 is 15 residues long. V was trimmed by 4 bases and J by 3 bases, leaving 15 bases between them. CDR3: CASSPAAGWDYGYTF. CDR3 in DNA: TGCGCCAGCAGCCCCGCGGCGGGCTGGGACTATGGCTACACCTTC.

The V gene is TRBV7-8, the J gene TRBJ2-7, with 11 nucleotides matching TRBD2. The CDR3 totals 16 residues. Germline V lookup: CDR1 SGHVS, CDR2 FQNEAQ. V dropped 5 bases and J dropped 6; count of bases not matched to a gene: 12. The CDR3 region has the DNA TGTGCCAGCAGCACAATTCTAGCGGGGGGTTCCGTCGAGCAGTACTTC. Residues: CASSTILAGGSVEQYF.

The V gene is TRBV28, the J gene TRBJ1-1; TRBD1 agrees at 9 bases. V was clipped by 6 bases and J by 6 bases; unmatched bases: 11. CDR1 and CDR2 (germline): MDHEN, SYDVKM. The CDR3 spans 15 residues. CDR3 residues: CASRSTGGDASEAFF. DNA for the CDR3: TGTGCCAGCAGGTCCACAGGGGGCGACGCGTCTGAAGCTTTCTTT.

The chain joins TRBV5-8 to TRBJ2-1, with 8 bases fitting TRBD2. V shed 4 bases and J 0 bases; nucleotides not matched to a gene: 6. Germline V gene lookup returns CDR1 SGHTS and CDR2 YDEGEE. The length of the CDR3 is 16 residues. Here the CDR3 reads CASSMISGVSYNEQFF. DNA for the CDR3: TGTGCCAGCAGCATGATTAGCGGGGTCTCCTACAATGAGCAGTTCTTC.

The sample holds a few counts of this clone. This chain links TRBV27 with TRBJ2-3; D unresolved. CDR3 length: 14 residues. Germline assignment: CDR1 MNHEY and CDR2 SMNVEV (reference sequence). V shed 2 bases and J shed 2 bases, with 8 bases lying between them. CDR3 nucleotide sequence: TGTGCCAGCAGTTTACGGCGGAACACAGATACGCAGTATTTT. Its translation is CASSLRRNTDTQYF.

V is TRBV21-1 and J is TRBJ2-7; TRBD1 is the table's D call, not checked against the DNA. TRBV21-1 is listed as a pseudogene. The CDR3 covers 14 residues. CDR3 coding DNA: TGTGCCAGCAGCAAAGCGCTTTTACACTACGAGCAGTACTTC. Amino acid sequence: CASSKALLHYEQYF.

The DNA for the CDR3 is TGCGCCAGCTCCTCCGGGACAGGGGGTCGGGAGACCCAGTACTTC. Its translation: CASSSGTGGRETQYF. The J gene is TRBJ2-5, the V gene TRBV10-1; 11 bases match TRBD1. With V trimmed by 8 bases and J by 5 bases, 10 bases remained unmatched. Germline CDR1 reads WNHNN; CDR2 reads SYGVQD (reference sequence). The CDR3 extends over 15 amino acids.

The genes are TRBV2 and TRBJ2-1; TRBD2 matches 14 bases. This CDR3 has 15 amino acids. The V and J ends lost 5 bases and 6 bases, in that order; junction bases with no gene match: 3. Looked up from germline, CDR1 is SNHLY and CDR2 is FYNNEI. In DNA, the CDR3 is TGTGCCAGCAGTCGACTAGCGGGGGGGGGCAATGAGCAGTTCTTC. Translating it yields CASSRLAGGGNEQFF.

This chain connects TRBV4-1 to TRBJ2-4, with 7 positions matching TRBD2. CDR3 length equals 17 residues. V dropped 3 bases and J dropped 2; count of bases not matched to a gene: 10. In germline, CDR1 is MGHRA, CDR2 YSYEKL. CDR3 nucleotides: TGCGCCAGCAGCCACCTGACTAGCCTAAGTCCCAAAAACATTCAGTACTTC. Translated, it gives CASSHLTSLSPKNIQYF.

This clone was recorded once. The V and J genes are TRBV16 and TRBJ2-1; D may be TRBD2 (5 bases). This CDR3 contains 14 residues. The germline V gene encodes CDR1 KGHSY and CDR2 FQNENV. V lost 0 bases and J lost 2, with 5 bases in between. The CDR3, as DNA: TGTGCCAGCAGCCAATCGAGGGCCTACAATGAGCAGTTCTTC. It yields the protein CASSQSRAYNEQFF.

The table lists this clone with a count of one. The CDR3 nucleotides are TGTGCCAGTAGTTATACAGTCAATTCACCCCTCCACTTT. This gives the protein CASSYTVNSPLHF. The chain combines TRBV19 with TRBJ1-6; D gene unclear. CDR3 length: 13 residues. Germline lookup yields CDR1 LNHDA and CDR2 SQIVND (reference sequence). Trimming pared 5 bases from V and 7 bases from J, leaving 9 bases between.

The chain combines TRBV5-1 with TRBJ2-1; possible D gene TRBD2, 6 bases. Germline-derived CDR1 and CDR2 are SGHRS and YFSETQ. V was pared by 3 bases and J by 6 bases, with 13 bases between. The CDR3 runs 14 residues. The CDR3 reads CASSSGDLGNEQFF. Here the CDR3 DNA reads TGCGCCAGCAGCTCGGGGGACCTAGGCAATGAGCAGTTCTTC.

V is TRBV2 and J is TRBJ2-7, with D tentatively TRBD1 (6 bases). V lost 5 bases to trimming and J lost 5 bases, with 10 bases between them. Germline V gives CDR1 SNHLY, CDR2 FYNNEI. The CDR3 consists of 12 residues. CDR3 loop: CASSTQGNEQYF. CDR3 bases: TGTGCCAGCAGTACACAGGGAAACGAGCAGTACTTC.

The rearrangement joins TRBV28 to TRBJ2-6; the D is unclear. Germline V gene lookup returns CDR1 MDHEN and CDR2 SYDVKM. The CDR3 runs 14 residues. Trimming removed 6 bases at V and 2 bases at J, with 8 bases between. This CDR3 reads CASRLTPGANVLTF. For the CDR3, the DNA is TGTGCCAGCAGGCTTACTCCTGGGGCCAACGTCCTGACTTTC.

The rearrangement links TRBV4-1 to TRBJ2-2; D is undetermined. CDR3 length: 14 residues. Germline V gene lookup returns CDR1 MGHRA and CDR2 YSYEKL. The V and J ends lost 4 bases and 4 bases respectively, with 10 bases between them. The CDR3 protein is CASSLYASTGELFF. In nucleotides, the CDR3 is TGCGCCAGCAGCCTCTATGCTAGCACCGGGGAGCTGTTTTTT.

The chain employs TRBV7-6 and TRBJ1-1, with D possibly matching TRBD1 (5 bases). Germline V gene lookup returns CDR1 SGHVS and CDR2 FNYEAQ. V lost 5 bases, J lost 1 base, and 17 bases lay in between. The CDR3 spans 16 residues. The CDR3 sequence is CASSQMGAGPNTEAFF. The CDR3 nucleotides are TGTGCCAGCAGCCAAATGGGCGCAGGGCCGAACACTGAAGCTTTCTTT.